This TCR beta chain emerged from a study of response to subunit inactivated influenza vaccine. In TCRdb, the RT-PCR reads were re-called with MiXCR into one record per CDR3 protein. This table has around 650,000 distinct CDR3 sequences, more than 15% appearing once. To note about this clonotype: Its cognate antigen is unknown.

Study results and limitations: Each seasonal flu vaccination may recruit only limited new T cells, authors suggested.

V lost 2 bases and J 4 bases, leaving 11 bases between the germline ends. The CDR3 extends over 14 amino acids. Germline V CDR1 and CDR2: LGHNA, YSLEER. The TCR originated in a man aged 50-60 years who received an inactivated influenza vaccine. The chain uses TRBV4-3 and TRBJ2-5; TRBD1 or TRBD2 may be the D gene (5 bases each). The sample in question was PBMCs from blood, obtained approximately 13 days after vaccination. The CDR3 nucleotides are TGCGCCAGCAGCCAAAGGGGCGAGGGAGAGACCCAGTACTTC. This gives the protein CASSQRGEGETQYF.